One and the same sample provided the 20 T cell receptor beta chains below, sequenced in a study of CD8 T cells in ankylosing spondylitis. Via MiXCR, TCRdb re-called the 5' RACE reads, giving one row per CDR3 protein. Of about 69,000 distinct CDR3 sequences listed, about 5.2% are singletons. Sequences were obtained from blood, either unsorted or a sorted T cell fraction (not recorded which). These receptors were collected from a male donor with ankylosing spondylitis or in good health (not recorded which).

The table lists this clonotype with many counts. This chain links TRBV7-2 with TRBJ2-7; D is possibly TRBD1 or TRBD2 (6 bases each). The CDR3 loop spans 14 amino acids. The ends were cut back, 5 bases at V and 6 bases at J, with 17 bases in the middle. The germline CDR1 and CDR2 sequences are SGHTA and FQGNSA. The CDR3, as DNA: TGTGCCAGCAGCACAGGGACTTCTCCTTCCGAGCAGTACTTC. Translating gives CASSTGTSPSEQYF.

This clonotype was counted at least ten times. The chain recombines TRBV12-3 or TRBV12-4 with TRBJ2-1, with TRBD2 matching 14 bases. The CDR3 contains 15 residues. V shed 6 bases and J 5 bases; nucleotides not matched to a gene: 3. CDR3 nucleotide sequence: TGTGCCAGCAGCAGGACTAGCGGGGGGCACAATGAGCAGTTCTTC. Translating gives CASSRTSGGHNEQFF.

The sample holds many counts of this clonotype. In nucleotides, the CDR3 is TGTGCCAGCAGTCAGGACAGGAATTCACCCCTCCACTTT. It codes for CASSQDRNSPLHF. V gene TRBV28 combines with J gene TRBJ1-6; 7 nucleotides match TRBD1. Germline lookup yields CDR1 MDHEN and CDR2 SYDVKM. Trimming at V came to 5 bases and at J to 7 bases, leaving 2 bases not matched to a gene. The CDR3 has 13 residues.

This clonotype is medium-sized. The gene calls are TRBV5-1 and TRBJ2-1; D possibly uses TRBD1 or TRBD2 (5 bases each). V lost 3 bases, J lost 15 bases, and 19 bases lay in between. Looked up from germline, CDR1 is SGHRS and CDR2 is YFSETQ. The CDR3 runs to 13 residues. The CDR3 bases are TGCGCCAGCAGCTCTACCCCGGGGCAGATAAGGTTCTTC. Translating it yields CASSSTPGQIRFF.

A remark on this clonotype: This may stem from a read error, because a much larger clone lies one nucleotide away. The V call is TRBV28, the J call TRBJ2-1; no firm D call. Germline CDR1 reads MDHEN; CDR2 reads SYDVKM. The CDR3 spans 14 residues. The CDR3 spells CANSPRSPYNEQFF. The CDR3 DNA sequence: TGTGCCAACAGTCCGCGAAGTCCCTACAATGAGCAGTTCTTC.

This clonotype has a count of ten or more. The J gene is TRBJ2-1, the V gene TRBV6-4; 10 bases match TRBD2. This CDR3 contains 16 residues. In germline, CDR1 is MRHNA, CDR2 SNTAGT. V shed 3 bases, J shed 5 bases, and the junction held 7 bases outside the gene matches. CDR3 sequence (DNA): TGTGCCAGCAGTGAGAGGAGCGGGGGGGCTCACAATGAGCAGTTCTTC. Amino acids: CASSERSGGAHNEQFF.

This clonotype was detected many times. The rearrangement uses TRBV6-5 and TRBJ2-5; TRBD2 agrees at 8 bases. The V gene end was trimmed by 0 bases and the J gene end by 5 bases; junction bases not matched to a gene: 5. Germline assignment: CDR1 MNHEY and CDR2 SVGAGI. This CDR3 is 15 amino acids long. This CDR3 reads CASSYSFLAGETQYF. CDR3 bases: TGTGCCAGCAGTTACTCCTTTCTAGCGGGCGAGACCCAGTACTTC.

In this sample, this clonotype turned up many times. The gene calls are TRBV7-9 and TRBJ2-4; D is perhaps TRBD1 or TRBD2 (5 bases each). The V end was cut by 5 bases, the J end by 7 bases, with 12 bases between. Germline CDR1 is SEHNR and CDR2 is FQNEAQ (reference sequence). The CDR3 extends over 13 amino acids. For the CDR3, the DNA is TGTGCCAGCAGCCTGGGACCTGGGAACATTCAGTACTTC. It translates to CASSLGPGNIQYF.

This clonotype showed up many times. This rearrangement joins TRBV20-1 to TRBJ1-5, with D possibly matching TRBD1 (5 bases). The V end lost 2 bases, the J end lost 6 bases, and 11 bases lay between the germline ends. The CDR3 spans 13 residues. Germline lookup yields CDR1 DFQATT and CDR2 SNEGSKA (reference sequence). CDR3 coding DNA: TGCAGTGCTAGAATAGGGGTTGGTCAGCCCCAGCATTTT. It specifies CSARIGVGQPQHF.

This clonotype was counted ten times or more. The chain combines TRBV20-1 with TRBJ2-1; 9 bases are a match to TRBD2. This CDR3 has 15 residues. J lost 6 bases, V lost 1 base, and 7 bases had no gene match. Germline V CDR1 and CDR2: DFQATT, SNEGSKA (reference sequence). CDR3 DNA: TGCAGTGCTAGAGGGGGCGGGGGGGCGGTCAATGAGCAGTTCTTC. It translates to CSARGGGGAVNEQFF.

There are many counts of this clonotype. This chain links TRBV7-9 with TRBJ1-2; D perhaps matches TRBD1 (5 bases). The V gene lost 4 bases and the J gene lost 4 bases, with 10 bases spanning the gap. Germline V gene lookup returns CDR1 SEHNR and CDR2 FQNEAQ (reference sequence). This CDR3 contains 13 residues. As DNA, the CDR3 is TGTGCCAGCAGCTCCACCGGGGGCTATGGCTACACCTTC. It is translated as CASSSTGGYGYTF.

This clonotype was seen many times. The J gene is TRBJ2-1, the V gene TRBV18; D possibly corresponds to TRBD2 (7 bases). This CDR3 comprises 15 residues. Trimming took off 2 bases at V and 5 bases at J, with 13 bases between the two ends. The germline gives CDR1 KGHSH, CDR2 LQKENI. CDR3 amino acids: CASSPSRGANNEQFF. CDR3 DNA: TGTGCCAGCTCACCATCACGGGGGGCTAACAATGAGCAGTTCTTC. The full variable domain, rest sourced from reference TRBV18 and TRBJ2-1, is NAGVMQNPRHLVRRRGQEARLRCSPMKGHSHVYWYRQLPEEGLKFMVYLQKENIIDESGMPKERFSAEFPKEGPSILRIQQVVRGDSAAYFCASSPSRGANNEQFFGPGTRLTVL.

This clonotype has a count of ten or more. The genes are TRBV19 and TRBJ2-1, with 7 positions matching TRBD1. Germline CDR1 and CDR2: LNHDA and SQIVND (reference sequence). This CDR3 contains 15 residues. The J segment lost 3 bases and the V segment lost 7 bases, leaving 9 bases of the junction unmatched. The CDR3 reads CASTTGTEIYNEQFF. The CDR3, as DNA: TGTGCCAGTACAACCGGGACAGAAATCTACAATGAGCAGTTCTTC.

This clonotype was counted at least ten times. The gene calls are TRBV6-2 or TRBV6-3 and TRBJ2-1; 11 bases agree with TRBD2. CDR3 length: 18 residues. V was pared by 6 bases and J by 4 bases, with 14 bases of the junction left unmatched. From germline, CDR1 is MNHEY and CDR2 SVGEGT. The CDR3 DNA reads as TGTGCCAGCAGGTCGACCCTACCACTAGCGGGGGAGTACAATGAGCAGTTCTTC. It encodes CASRSTLPLAGEYNEQFF.

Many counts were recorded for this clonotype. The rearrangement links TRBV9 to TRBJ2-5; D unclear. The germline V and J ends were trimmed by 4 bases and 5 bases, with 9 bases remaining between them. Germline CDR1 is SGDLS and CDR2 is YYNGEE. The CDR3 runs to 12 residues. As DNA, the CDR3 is TGTGCCAGCAGCCGTTTGGAGGAGACCCAGTACTTC. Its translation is CASSRLEETQYF. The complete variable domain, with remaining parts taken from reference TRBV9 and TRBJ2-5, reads DSGVTQTPKHLITATGQRVTLRCSPRSGDLSVYWYQQSLDQGLQFLIQYYNGEERAKGNILERFSAQQFPDLHSELNLSSLELGDSALYFCASSRLEETQYFGPGTRLLVL.

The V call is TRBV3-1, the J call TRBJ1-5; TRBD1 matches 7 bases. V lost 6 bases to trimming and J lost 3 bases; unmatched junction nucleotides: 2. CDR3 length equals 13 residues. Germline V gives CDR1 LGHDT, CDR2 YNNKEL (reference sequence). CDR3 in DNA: TGTGCCAGCAGTGGGACAGCCAATCAGCCCCAGCATTTT. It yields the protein CASSGTANQPQHF.

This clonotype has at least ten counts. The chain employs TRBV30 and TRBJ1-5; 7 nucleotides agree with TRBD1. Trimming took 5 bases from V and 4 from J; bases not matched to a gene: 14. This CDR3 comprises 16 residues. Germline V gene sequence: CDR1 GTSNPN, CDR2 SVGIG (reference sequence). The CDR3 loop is CAWGGTRDSLNQPQHF. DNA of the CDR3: TGTGCCTGGGGAGGGACCCGGGACAGCCTAAATCAGCCCCAGCATTTT.

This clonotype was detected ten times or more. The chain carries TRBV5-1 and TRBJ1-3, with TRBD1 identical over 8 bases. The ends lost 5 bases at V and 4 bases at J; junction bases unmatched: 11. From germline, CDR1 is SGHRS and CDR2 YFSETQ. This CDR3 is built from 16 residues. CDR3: CASRKGQGGSGNTIYF. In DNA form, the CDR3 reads TGCGCCAGCAGGAAAGGACAGGGAGGATCCGGAAACACCATATATTTT. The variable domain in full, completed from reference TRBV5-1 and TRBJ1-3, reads KAGVTQTPRYLIKTRGQQVTLSCSPISGHRSVSWYQQTPGQGLQFLFEYFSETQRNKGNFPGRFSGRQFSNSRSEMNVSTLELGDSALYLCASRKGQGGSGNTIYFGEGSWLTVV.

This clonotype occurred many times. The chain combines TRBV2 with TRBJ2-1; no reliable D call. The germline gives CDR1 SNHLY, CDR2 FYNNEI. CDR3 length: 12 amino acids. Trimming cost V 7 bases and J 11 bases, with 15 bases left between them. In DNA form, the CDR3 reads TGTGCCAGCACTCTTCACAGCTCAAAGCAGTTCTTC. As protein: CASTLHSSKQFF.

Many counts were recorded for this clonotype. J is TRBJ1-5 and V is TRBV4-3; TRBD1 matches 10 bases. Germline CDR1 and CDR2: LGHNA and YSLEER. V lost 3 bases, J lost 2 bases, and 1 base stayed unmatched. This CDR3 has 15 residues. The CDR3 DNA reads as TGCGCCAGCAGCCAGACAGGGGGCGGCAATCAGCCCCAGCATTTT. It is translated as CASSQTGGGNQPQHF.